Below are 10 T cell receptor beta chains sequenced from a single sample in a study of shared clonotypes between healthy human individuals. Repertoires were generated with immunoSEQ multiplex PCR, while TCRdb's copy carries only in-frame clones and drops some. Here the sample spans under 2,500,000 clones, approximately 94% being singletons. Specimen: naive CD4+ T cells sorted from blood. Specified subset: CD45RA+ positively selected. The origin of the receptors is a man between 18 and 29 years old in good health.

This chain links TRBV1 with TRBJ1-4; no check of the table's D call, TRBD1, against the DNA was made. TRBV1 is annotated as a pseudogene. The CDR3 consists of 17 residues. CDR3 amino acids: CTSSQDRIFRVNEKLFF. Written as DNA, the CDR3 is TGCACCAGCAGCCAGGACAGGATTTTTAGGGTGAACGAAAAACTGTTTTTT.

The chain combines TRBV6-1 with TRBJ2-5; D remains ambiguous. This CDR3 has 12 residues. Trimming cost V 4 bases and J 1 base, with 4 bases left between them. Germline CDR1 is MNHNS and CDR2 is SASEGT. The CDR3 nucleotides are TGTGCCAGCAGTGCTGCCCAAGAGACCCAGTACTTC. It translates to CASSAAQETQYF.

The DNA for the CDR3 is TGTGCCAGCAGCTTATTCCGGACAGGGTACAATGAGCAGTTCTTC. Amino acid sequence: CASSLFRTGYNEQFF. The chain has TRBV7-2 and TRBJ2-1; the match to TRBD1 covers 8 bases. The CDR3 consists of 15 residues. J lost 4 bases, V lost 2 bases, and 4 bases had no gene match. Germline lookup yields CDR1 SGHTA and CDR2 FQGNSA.

V and J are TRBV14 and TRBJ1-6, with a possible D match to TRBD1 (5 bases). The CDR3 spans 16 residues. The V and J ends lost 5 bases and 1 base respectively, with 12 bases between them. From germline, CDR1 is SGHDN and CDR2 FVKESK. The CDR3 protein is CASSTVGGSYNSPLHF. In nucleotides, the CDR3 is TGTGCCAGCAGCACGGTCGGGGGGTCCTATAATTCACCCCTCCACTTT.

This clone was found a few times. V and J are TRBV11-2 and TRBJ1-2; a weak D match, TRBD1 (5 bases). V was clipped by 5 bases and J by 8 bases, with 15 bases between them. The CDR3 is 13 residues long. CDR1 is SGHAT, CDR2 FQNNGV, per germline. This chain's CDR3 is CASSPDQGFGYTF. Here the CDR3 DNA reads TGTGCCAGCAGCCCTGACCAGGGATTCGGCTACACCTTC.

This clone was counted once. V and J are TRBV6-5 and TRBJ1-2; D remains ambiguous. Looked up from germline, CDR1 is MNHEY and CDR2 is SVGAGI. V lost 6 bases and J 8 bases, leaving 13 bases between the germline ends. The CDR3 consists of 12 residues. The chain's CDR3 is CASSDSFQGYTF. Here the CDR3 DNA reads TGTGCCAGCAGCGACTCTTTCCAAGGCTACACCTTC.

This chain links TRBV7-3 with TRBJ2-1; 8 bases are a match to TRBD2. Unmatched junction bases numbered 17, after V lost 4 bases and J lost 0 bases. The CDR3 loop spans 20 amino acids. Looked up from germline, CDR1 is SGHTA and CDR2 is FQGTGA. The DNA of the CDR3 is TGTGCCAGCAGCTCGAGCCGGGTGACTAGCGCGGCAAGCTCCTACAATGAGCAGTTCTTC. This codes for CASSSSRVTSAASSYNEQFF.

J is TRBJ2-7 and V is TRBV13, with TRBD1 matching 8 bases. V lost 5 bases, J lost 0 bases, and 3 bases stayed unmatched. CDR3 size: 14 residues. The germline gives CDR1 PRHDT, CDR2 FYEKMQ (reference sequence). For the CDR3, the DNA is TGTGCCAGCAGCCCGGACAGGGCCTCCTACGAGCAGTACTTC. It codes for CASSPDRASYEQYF. The full variable domain, its missing parts supplied by reference TRBV13 and TRBJ2-7, is AAGVIQSPRHLIKEKRETATLKCYPIPRHDTVYWYQQGPGQDPQFLISFYEKMQSDKGSIPDRFSAQQFSDYHSELNMSSLELGDSALYFCASSPDRASYEQYFGPGTRLTVT.

This chain links TRBV11-2 with TRBJ1-1; maybe TRBD1 (5 bases). The CDR3 has 14 amino acids. V was clipped by 2 bases and J by 5 bases, with 12 bases between them. Germline V gene sequence: CDR1 SGHAT, CDR2 FQNNGV. As DNA, the CDR3 is TGTGCCAGCAGCTTATCAGGGAGTTGGACTGAAGCTTTCTTT. Translated: CASSLSGSWTEAFF.

The V gene is TRBV2, the J gene TRBJ2-2; D is undetermined. Germline values: CDR1 SNHLY, CDR2 FYNNEI. CDR3 length: 13 amino acids. V gave up 2 bases and J gave up 13 bases, with 14 bases separating them. This CDR3 is CASSENYESALFF. In DNA, the CDR3 is TGTGCCAGCAGTGAAAACTACGAGTCTGCGCTGTTTTTT.